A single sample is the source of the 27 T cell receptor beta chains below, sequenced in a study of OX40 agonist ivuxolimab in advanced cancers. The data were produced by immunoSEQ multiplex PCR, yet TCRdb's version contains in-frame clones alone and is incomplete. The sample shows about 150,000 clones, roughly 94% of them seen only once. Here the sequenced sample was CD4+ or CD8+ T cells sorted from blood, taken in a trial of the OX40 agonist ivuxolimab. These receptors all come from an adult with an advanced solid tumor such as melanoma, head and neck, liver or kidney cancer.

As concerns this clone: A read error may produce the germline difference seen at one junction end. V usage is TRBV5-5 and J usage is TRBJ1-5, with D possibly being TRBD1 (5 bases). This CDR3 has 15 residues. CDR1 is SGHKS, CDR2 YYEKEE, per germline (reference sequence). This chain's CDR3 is CASRLDILLAQPQHF. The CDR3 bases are TGTGCCAGCAGATTGGACATTTTGCTAGCTCAGCCCCAGCATTTT.

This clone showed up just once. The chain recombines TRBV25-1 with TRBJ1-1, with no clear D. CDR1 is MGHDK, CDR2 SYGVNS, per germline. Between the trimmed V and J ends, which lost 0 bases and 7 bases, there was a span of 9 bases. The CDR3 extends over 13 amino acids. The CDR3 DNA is TGTGCCAGCAGTGAATATCGACACGGTGAAGCTTTCTTT. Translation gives CASSEYRHGEAFF.

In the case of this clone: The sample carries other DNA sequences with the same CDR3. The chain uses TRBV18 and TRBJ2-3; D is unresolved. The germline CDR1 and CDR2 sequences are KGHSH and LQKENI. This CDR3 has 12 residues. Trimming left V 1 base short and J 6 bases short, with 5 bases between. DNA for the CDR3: TGTGCCAGCTCACCACGGACGGATACGCAGTATTTT. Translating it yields CASSPRTDTQYF.

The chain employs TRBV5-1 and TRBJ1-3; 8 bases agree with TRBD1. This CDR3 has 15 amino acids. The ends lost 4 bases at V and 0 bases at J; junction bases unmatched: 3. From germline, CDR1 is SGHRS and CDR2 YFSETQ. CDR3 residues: CASSEDRVSGNTIYF. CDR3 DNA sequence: TGCGCCAGCAGCGAGGACAGGGTCTCTGGAAACACCATATATTTT.

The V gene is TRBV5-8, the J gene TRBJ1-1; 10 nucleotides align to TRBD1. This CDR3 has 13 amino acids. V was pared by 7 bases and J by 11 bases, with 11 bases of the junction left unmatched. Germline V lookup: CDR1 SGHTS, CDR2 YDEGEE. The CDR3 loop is CASHRDRGVVAFF. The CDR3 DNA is TGTGCCAGCCACCGGGACAGGGGAGTCGTGGCTTTCTTT.

The CDR3 loop reads CASSLEAGWNYGYTF. As DNA, the CDR3 is TGTGCCAGCAGCTTGGAGGCAGGGTGGAACTATGGCTACACCTTC. The V call is TRBV5-6, the J call TRBJ1-2; tentative D call: TRBD1 (5 bases). Per germline, CDR1 SGHDT and CDR2 YYEEEE. Trimming removed 0 bases at V and 2 bases at J, with 11 bases between. This CDR3 has 15 residues.

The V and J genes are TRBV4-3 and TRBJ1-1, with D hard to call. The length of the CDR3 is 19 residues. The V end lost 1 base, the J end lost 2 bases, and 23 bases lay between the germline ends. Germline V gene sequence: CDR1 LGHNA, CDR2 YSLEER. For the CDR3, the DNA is TGCGCCAGCAGCCAAGCCCCACGGCGGTTTACGGAAAGAAACACTGAAGCTTTCTTT. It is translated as CASSQAPRRFTERNTEAFF.

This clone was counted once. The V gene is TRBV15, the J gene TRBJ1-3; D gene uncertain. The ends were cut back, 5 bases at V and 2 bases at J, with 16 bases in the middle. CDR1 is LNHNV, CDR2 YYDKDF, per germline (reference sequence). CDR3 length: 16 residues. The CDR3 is CATSPSRGVAGNTIYF. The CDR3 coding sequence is TGTGCCACCAGCCCGTCCCGAGGAGTCGCTGGAAACACCATATATTTT.

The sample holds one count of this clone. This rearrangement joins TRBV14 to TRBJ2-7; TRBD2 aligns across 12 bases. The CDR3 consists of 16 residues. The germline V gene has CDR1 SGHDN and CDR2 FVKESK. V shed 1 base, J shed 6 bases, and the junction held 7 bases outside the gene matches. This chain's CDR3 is CASSQGTTSGSGEQYF. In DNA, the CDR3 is TGTGCCAGCAGCCAAGGGACGACTAGCGGGAGTGGCGAGCAGTACTTC.

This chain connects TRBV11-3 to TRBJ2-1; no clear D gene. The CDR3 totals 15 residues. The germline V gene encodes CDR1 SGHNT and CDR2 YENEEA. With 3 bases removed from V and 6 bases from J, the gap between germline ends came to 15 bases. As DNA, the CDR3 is TGTGCCAGCAGCTTCGGGCAGGCCCTGGGCAATGAGCAGTTCTTC. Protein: CASSFGQALGNEQFF.

The CDR3 DNA reads TGTGCCAGCAGCCCCCTCCCGACGCCTCAAGAGACCCAGTACTTC. This encodes CASSPLPTPQETQYF. The chain links TRBV7-2 to TRBJ2-5; the D is unclear. V dropped 5 bases and J dropped 2 bases, with 15 bases sitting between them. The germline V gene encodes CDR1 SGHTA and CDR2 FQGNSA. The CDR3 totals 15 residues. Complete variable domain (other parts from reference TRBV7-2 and TRBJ2-5): GAGVSQSPSNKVTEKGKDVELRCDPISGHTALYWYRQSLGQGLEFLIYFQGNSAPDKSGLPSDRFSAERTGGSVSTLTIQRTQQEDSAVYLCASSPLPTPQETQYFGPGTRLLVL.

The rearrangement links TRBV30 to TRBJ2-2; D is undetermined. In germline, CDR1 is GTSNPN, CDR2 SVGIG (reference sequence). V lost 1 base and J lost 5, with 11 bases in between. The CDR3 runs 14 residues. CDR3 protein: CAWSEGLLTGELFF. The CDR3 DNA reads TGTGCCTGGAGTGAGGGCCTCCTAACCGGGGAGCTGTTTTTT.

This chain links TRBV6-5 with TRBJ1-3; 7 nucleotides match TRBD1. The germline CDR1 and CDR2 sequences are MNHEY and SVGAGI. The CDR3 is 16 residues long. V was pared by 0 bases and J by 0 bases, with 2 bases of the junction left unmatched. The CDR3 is CASSYSAGGSGNTIYF. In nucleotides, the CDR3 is TGTGCCAGCAGTTACTCGGCAGGGGGCTCTGGAAACACCATATATTTT.

The CDR3 here is CASSPTSGGTRSGTQYF. In DNA, the CDR3 is TGTGCCAGCAGCCCGACTAGCGGGGGGACCCGGTCGGGGACCCAGTACTTC. The chain employs TRBV5-4 and TRBJ2-5; 13 bases align to TRBD2. The CDR3 covers 17 residues. Per germline, CDR1 SGHNT and CDR2 YYREEE (reference sequence). The trim removed 4 bases at V and 7 bases at J, leaving 13 bases unmatched.

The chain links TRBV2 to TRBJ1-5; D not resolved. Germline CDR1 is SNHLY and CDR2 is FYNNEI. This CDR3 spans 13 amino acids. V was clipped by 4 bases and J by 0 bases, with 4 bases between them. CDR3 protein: CASSADSNQPQHF. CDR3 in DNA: TGTGCCAGCAGTGCCGATAGCAATCAGCCCCAGCATTTT.

The CDR3 here is CASSTHDRTEAFF. CDR3 sequence (DNA): TGTGCCAGCAGCACTCACGACAGGACTGAAGCTTTCTTT. The chain carries TRBV9 and TRBJ1-1; tentatively, D is TRBD1 (6 bases). Looked up from germline, CDR1 is SGDLS and CDR2 is YYNGEE. The V end lost 4 bases, the J end lost 5 bases, and 12 bases lay between the germline ends. The CDR3 runs to 13 residues.

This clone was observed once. In nucleotides, the CDR3 is TGTGCCAGCAGTCGGATAGCCAAAAACATTCAGTACTTC. Translated, it gives CASSRIAKNIQYF. The chain is built from TRBV6-5 and TRBJ2-4, with D unclear. CDR3 length equals 13 residues. Germline CDR1 reads MNHEY; CDR2 reads SVGAGI. The V gene lost 5 bases and the J gene lost 0 bases, with 5 bases spanning the gap.

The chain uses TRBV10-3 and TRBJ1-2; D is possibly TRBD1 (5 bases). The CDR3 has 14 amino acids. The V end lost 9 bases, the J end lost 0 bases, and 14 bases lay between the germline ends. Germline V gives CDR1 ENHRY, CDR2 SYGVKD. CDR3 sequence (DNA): TGTGCCATGGGGGATGGAAAGACTAACTATGGCTACACCTTC. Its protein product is CAMGDGKTNYGYTF.

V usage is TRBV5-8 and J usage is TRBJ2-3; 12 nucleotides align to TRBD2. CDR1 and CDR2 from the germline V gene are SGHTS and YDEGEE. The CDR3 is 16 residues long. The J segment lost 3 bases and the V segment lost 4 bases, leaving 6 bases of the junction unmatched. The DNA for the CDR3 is TGTGCCAGCAGCCGGGGACTAGCGGGCCCTACAGATACGCAGTATTTT. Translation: CASSRGLAGPTDTQYF.

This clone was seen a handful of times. The chain's CDR3 is CASSFSASNQPQHF. Here the CDR3 DNA reads TGTGCCAGCAGTTTCTCGGCTAGCAATCAGCCCCAGCATTTT. V usage is TRBV6-6 and J usage is TRBJ1-5; no clear D. V was cut by 4 bases and J by 0 bases, with 7 bases left in between. CDR1 MNHNY and CDR2 SVGAGI come from the germline V gene (reference sequence). The CDR3 spans 14 residues.

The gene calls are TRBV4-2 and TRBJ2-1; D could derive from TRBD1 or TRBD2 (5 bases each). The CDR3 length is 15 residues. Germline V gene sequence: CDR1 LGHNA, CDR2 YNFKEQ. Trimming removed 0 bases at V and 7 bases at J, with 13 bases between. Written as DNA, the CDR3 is TGTGCCAGCAGCCAAGACCGGACACGGGGTAATGAGCAGTTCTTC. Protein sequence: CASSQDRTRGNEQFF.

Here the CDR3 reads CASSVGGGLEQYF. CDR3 DNA sequence: TGTGCCAGCAGCGTAGGAGGAGGACTCGAGCAGTACTTC. V is TRBV9 and J is TRBJ2-7, with a weak D call TRBD2 (5 bases). This CDR3 is built from 13 residues. With 0 bases removed from V and 6 bases from J, the gap between germline ends came to 10 bases. The germline V gene has CDR1 SGDLS and CDR2 YYNGEE.

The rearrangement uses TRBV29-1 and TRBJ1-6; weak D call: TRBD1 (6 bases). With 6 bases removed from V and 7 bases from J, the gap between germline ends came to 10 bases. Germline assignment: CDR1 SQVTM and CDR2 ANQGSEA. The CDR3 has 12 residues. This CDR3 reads CSVRDTNSPLHF. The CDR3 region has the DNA TGCAGCGTCCGGGACACCAATTCACCCCTCCACTTT.

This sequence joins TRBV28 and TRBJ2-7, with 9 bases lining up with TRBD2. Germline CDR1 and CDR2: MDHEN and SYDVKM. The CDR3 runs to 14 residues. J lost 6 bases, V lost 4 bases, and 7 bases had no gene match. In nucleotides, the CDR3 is TGTGCCAGCAGTTGGGGTAGCGGGAGTCGCGAGCAGTACTTC. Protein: CASSWGSGSREQYF. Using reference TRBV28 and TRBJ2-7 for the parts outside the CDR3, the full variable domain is DVKVTQSSRYLVKRTGEKVFLECVQDMDHENMFWYRQDPGLGLRLIYFSYDVKMKEKGDIPEGYSVSREKKERFSLILESASTNQTSMYLCASSWGSGSREQYFGPGTRLTVT.

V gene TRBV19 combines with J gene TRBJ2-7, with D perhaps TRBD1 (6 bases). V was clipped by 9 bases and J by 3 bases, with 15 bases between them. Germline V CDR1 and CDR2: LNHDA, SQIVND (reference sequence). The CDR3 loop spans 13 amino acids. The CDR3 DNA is TGTGCCAGAGGGGACACGAACAGCTACGAGCAGTACTTC. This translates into CARGDTNSYEQYF.

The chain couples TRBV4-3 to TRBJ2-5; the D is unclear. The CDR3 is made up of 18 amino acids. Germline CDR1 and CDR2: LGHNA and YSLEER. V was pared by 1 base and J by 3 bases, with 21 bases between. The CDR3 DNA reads TGCGCCAGCAGCCAAGCTTGGTCACACTCACACGAAAAAGAGACCCAGTACTTC. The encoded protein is CASSQAWSHSHEKETQYF.

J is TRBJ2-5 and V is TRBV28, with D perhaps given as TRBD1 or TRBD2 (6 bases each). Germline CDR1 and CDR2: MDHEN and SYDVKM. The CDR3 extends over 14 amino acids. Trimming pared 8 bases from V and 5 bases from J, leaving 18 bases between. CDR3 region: CASHFRGARETQYF. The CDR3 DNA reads TGTGCCAGCCACTTTAGGGGGGCGCGGGAGACCCAGTACTTC.